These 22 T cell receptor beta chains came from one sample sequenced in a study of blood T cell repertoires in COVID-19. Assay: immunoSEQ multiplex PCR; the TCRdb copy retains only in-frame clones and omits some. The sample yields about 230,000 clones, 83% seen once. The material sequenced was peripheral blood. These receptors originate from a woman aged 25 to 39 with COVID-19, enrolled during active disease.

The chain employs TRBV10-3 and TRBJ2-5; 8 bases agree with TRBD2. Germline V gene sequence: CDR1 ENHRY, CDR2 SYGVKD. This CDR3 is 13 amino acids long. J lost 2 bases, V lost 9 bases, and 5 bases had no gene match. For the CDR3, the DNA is TGTGCCATAAGTCGCGGGGGGCAAGAGACCCAGTACTTC. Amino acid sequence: CAISRGGQETQYF.

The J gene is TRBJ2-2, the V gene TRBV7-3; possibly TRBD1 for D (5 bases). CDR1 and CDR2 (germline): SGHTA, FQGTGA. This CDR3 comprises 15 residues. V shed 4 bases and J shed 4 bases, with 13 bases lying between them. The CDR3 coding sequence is TGTGCCAGCAGCTCCACGACAGCGTTCACCGGGGAGCTGTTTTTT. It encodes CASSSTTAFTGELFF.

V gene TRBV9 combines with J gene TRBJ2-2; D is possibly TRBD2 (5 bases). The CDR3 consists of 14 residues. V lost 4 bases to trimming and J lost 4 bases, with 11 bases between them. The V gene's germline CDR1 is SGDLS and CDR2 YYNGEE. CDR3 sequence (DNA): TGTGCCAGCAGCCCCAGTGCGGGCACCGGGGAGCTGTTTTTT. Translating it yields CASSPSAGTGELFF.

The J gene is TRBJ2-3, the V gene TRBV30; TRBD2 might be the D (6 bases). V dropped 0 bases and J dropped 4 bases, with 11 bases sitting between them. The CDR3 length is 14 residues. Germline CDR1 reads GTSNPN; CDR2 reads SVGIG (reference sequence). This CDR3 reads CAWSVLGGPDTQYF. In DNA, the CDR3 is TGTGCCTGGAGTGTACTGGGAGGCCCAGATACGCAGTATTTT.

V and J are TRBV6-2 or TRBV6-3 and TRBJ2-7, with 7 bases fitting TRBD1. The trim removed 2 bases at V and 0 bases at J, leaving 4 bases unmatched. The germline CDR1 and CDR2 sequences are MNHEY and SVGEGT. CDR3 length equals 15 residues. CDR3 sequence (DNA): TGTGCCAGCAGTTACCTCGGGACAGACTCCTACGAGCAGTACTTC. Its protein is CASSYLGTDSYEQYF.

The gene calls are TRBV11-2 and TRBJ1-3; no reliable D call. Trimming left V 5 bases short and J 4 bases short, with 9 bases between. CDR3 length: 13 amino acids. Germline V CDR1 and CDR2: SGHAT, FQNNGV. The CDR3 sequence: CASSPDSGNTIYF. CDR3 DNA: TGTGCCAGCAGCCCGGACTCCGGAAACACCATATATTTT.

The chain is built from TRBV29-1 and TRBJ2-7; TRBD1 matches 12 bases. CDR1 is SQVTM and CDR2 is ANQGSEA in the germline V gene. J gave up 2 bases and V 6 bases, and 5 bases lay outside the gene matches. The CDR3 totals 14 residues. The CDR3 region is CSVGQGAEAYEQYF. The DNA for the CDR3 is TGCAGCGTGGGACAGGGGGCGGAGGCCTACGAGCAGTACTTC.

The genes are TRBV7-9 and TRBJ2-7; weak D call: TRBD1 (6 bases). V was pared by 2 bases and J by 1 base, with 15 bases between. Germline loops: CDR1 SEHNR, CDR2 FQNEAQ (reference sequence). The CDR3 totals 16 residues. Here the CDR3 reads CASSLSGGARSYEQYF. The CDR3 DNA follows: TGTGCCAGCAGCTTAAGTGGGGGCGCGAGGTCCTACGAGCAGTACTTC.

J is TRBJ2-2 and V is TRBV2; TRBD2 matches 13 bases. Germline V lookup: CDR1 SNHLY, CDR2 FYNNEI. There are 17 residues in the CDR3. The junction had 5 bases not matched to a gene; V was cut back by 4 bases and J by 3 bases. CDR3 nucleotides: TGTGCCAGCAGTGGGGTACTAGCGGGAGGGTACACCGGGGAGCTGTTTTTT. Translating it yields CASSGVLAGGYTGELFF.

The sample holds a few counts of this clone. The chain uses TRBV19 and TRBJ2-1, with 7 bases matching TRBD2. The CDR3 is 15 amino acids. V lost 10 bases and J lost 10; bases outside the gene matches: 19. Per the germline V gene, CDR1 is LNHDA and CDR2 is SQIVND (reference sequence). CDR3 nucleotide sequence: TGTGCCACCCTCGAAGGGGCAGCGGGAAAGGAAGAGCAGTTCTTC. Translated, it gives CATLEGAAGKEEQFF.

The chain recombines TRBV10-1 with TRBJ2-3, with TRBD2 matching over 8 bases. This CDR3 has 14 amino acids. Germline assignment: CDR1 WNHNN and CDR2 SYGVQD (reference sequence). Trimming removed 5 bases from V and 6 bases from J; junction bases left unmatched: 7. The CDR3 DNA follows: TGCGCCAGCAGTCGGGCGGGGGGCCTGGATACGCAGTATTTT. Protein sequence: CASSRAGGLDTQYF.

As DNA, the CDR3 is TGTGCCAGCAGTTACAGCGCAGGGGCGACCTATGGCTACACCTTC. It is translated as CASSYSAGATYGYTF. This sequence joins TRBV6-5 and TRBJ1-2; D may be TRBD1 (6 bases). The germline gives CDR1 MNHEY, CDR2 SVGAGI. The CDR3 contains 15 residues. V was clipped by 2 bases and J by 4 bases, with 14 bases between them.

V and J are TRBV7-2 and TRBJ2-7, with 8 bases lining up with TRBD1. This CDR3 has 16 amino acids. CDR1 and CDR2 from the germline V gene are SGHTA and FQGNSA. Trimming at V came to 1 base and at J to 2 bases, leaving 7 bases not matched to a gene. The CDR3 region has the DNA TGTGCCAGCAGCTTAGGTGGGACAGGTTCCCCCTACGAGCAGTACTTC. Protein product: CASSLGGTGSPYEQYF.

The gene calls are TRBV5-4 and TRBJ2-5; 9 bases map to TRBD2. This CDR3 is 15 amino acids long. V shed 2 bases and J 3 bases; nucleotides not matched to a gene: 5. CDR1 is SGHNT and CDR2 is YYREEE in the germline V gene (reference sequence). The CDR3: CASSLPSGIKETQYF. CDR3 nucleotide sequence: TGTGCCAGCAGCTTACCTAGCGGGATTAAAGAGACCCAGTACTTC.

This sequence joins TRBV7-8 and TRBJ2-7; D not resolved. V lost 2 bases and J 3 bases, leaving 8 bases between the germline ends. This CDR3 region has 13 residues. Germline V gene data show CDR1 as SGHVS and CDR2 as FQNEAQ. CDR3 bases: TGTGCCAGCAGCTTACCACAAGTCTACGAGCAGTACTTC. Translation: CASSLPQVYEQYF.

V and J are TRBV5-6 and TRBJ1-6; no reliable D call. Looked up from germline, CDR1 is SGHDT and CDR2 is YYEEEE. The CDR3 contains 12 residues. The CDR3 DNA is TGTGCATCGAACAGAGTAAATTCACCCCTCCACTTT. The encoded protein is CASNRVNSPLHF.

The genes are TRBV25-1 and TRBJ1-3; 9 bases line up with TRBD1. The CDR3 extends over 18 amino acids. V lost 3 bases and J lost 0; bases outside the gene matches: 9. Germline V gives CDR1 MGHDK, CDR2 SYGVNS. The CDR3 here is CASSEHPGQGLSGNTIYF. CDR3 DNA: TGTGCCAGCAGTGAGCATCCGGGACAGGGACTCTCTGGAAACACCATATATTTT.

The CDR3 loop is CASSLYGVDQPQHF. The CDR3 DNA follows: TGTGCCAGCAGCTTGTACGGGGTCGATCAGCCCCAGCATTTT. The rearrangement joins TRBV5-6 to TRBJ1-5; D is unresolved. Germline CDR1 reads SGHDT; CDR2 reads YYEEEE. The V gene lost 1 base and the J gene lost 5 bases, with 10 bases spanning the gap. The length of the CDR3 is 14 residues.

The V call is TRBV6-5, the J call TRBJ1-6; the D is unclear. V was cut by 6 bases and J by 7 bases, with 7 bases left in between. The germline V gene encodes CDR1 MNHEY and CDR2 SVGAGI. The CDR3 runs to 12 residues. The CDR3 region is CASRQPNSPLHF. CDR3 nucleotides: TGTGCCAGCAGACAACCGAATTCACCCCTCCACTTT.

The CDR3 DNA follows: TGTGCCATCAGTGACCATAGCGGGTTGGAGTTCTTC. Amino acid sequence: CAISDHSGLEFF. V gene TRBV10-3 combines with J gene TRBJ2-1; 7 bases line up with TRBD2. Germline V gene lookup returns CDR1 ENHRY and CDR2 SYGVKD. The CDR3 consists of 12 residues. Unmatched junction bases numbered 7, after V lost 3 bases and J lost 14 bases.

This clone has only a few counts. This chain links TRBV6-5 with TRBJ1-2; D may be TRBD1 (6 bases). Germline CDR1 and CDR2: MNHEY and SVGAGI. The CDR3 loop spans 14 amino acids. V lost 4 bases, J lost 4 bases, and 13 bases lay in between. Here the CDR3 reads CASSSPAGVYGYTF. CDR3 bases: TGTGCCAGCAGTTCTCCGGCAGGGGTCTATGGCTACACCTTC.

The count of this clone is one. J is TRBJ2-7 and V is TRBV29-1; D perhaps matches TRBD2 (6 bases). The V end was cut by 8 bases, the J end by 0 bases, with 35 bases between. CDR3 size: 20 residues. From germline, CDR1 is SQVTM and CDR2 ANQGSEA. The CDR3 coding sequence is TGCAGCCCTCCTCGCCCTGAAGAGTTGTCCGTACCGGGAGTCTCCTACGAGCAGTACTTC. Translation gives CSPPRPEELSVPGVSYEQYF.